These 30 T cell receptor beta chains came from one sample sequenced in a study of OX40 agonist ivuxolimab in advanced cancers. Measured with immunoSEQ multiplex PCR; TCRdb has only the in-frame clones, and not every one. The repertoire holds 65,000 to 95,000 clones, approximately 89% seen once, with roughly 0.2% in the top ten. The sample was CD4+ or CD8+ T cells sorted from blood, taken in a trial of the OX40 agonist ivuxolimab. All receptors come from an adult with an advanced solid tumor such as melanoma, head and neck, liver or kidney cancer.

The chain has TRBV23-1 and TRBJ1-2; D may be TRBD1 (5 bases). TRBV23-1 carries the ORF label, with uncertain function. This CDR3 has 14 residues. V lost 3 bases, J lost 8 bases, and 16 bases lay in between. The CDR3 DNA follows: TGCGCCAGCAGTCACGAGCGAGGGGTTACAGGCTACACCTTC. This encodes CASSHERGVTGYTF.

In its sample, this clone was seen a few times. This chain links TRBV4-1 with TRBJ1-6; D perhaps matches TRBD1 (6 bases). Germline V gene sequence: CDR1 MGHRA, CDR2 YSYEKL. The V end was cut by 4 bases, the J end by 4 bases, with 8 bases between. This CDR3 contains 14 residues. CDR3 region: CASSRGQYNSPLHF. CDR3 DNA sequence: TGCGCCAGCAGCCGAGGACAGTATAATTCACCCCTCCACTTT.

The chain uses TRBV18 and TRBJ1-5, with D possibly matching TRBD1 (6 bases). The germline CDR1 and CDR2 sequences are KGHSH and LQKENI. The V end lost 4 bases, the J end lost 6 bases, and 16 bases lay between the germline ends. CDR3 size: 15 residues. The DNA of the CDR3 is TGTGCCAGCTCACGCGGGGGGCTTTTTAGTCAGCCCCAGCATTTT. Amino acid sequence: CASSRGGLFSQPQHF.

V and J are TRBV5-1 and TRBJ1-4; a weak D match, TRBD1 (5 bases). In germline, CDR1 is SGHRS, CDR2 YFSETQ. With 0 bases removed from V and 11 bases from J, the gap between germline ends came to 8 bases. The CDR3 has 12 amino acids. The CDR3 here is CASSLGEGKLFF. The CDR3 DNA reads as TGCGCCAGCAGCTTGGGGGAGGGGAAACTGTTTTTT.

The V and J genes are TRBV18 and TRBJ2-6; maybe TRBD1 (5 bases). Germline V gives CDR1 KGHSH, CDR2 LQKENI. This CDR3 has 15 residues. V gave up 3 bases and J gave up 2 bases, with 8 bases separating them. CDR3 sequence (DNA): TGTGCCAGCTCACCCAGGGTGGCTGGGGCCAACGTCCTGACTTTC. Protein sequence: CASSPRVAGANVLTF.

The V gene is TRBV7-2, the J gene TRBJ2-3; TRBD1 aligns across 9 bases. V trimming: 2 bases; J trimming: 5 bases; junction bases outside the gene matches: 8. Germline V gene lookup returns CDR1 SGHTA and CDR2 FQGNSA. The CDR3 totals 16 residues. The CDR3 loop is CASSLLGQGVGDTQYF. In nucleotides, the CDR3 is TGTGCCAGCAGCTTATTGGGACAGGGAGTCGGAGATACGCAGTATTTT.

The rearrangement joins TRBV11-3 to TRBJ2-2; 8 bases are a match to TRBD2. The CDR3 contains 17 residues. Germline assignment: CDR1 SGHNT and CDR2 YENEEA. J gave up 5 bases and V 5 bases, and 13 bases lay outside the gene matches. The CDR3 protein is CASSLNVASGLTGELFF. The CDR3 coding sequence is TGTGCCAGCAGCCTCAACGTGGCTAGCGGGTTGACCGGGGAGCTGTTTTTT.

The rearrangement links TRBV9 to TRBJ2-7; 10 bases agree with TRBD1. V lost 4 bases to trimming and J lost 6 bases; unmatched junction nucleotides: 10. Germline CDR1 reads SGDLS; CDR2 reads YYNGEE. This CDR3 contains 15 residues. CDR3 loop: CASSSFGGQGSEQYF. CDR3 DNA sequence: TGTGCCAGCAGCTCCTTTGGGGGACAGGGGTCCGAGCAGTACTTC.

CDR3 region: CASSGAPRSTDTQYF. Here the CDR3 DNA reads TGTGCCAGTTCCGGGGCCCCCCGTAGCACAGATACGCAGTATTTT. V usage is TRBV19 and J usage is TRBJ2-3; D is tentatively TRBD1 or TRBD2 (5 bases each). This CDR3 comprises 15 residues. CDR1 and CDR2 from the germline V gene are LNHDA and SQIVND (reference sequence). V was cut by 8 bases and J by 0 bases, with 15 bases left in between. Complete variable domain (other parts from reference TRBV19 and TRBJ2-3): DGGITQSPKYLFRKEGQNVTLSCEQNLNHDAMYWYRQDPGQGLRLIYYSQIVNDFQKGDIAEGYSVSREKKESFPLTVTSAQKNPTAFYLCASSGAPRSTDTQYFGPGTRLTVL.

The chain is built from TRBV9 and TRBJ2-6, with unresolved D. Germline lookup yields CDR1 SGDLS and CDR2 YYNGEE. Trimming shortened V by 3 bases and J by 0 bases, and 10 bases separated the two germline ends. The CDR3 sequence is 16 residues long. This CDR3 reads CASSAYSFSGANVLTF. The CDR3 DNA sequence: TGTGCCAGCAGCGCGTACTCCTTCTCTGGGGCCAACGTCCTGACTTTC.

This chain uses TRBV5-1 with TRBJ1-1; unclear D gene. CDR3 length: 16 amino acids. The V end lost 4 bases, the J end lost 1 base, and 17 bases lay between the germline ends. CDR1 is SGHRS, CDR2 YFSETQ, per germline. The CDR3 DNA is TGCGCCAGCAGCCAGGCGACAATTCCGGGGAACACTGAAGCTTTCTTT. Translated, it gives CASSQATIPGNTEAFF.

CDR3 sequence reads: CASSLGSSYNEQFF. In DNA, the CDR3 is TGTGCCAGCAGCTTAGGGAGCTCCTACAATGAGCAGTTCTTC. The chain is built from TRBV11-2 and TRBJ2-1; D not resolved. This CDR3 region has 14 residues. CDR1 is SGHAT and CDR2 is FQNNGV in the germline V gene. With 1 base removed from V and 0 bases from J, the gap between germline ends came to 4 bases.

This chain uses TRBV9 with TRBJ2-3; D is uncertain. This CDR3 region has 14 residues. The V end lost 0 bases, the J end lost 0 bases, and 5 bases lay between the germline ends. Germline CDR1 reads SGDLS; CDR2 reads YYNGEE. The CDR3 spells CASSVDASTDTQYF. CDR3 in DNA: TGTGCCAGCAGCGTAGATGCTAGCACAGATACGCAGTATTTT.

The CDR3 DNA reads as TGTGCCAGCAGTTACTCAACTAGCGGCTCGGGGGAGCAGTACTTC. Translating gives CASSYSTSGSGEQYF. The chain carries TRBV6-5 and TRBJ2-7; TRBD2 matches at 8 bases. Germline assignment: CDR1 MNHEY and CDR2 SVGAGI. CDR3 length: 15 amino acids. V lost 0 bases and J lost 7; bases outside the gene matches: 8.

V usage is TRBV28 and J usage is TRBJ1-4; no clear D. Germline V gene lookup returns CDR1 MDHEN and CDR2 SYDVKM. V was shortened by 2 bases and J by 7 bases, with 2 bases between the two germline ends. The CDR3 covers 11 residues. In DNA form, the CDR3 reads TGTGCCAGCAGTTTAGGTGAAAAACTGTTTTTT. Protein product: CASSLGEKLFF.

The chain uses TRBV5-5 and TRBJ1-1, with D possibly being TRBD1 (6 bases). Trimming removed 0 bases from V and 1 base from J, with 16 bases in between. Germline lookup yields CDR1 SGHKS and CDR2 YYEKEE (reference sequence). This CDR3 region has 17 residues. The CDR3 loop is CASSLARGIRTNTEAFF. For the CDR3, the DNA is TGTGCCAGCAGCTTGGCCAGGGGAATTCGTACGAACACTGAAGCTTTCTTT.

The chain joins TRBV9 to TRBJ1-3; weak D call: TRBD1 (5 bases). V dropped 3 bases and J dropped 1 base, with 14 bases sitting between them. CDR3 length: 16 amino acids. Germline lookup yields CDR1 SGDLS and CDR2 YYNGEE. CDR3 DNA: TGTGCCAGCAGCGACCAAGGGACGGTATCTGGAAACACCATATATTTT. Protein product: CASSDQGTVSGNTIYF.

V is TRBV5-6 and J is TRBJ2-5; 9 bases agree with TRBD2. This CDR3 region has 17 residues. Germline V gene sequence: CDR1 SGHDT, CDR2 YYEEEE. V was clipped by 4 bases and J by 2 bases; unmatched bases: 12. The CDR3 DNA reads TGTGCCAGCAGCGCCATCGGTCAGCGGGGGGCGCAAGAGACCCAGTACTTC. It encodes CASSAIGQRGAQETQYF.

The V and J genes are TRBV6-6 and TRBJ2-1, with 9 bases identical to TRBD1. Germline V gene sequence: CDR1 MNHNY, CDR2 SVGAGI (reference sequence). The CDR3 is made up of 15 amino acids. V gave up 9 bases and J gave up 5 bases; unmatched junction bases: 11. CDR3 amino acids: CASRSRRTGDNEQFF. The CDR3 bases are TGTGCCAGTCGTTCGCGCCGGACAGGGGACAATGAGCAGTTCTTC.

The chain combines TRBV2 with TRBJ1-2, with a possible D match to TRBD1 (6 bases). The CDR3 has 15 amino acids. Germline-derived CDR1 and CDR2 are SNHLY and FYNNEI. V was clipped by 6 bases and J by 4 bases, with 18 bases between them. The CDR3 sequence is CASSPSYTGAYGYTF. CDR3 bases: TGTGCCAGCAGCCCGTCTTACACGGGGGCCTATGGCTACACCTTC. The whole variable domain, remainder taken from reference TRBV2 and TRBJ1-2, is EPEVTQTPSHQVTQMGQEVILRCVPISNHLYFYWYRQILGQKVEFLVSFYNNEISEKSEIFDDQFSVERPDGSNFTLKIRSTKLEDSAMYFCASSPSYTGAYGYTFGSGTRLTVV.

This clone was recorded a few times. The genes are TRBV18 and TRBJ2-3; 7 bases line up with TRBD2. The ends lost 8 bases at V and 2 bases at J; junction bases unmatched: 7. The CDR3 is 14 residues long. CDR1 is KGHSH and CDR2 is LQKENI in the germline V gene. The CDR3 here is CASPKRGNTDTQYF. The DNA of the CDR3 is TGTGCCAGCCCGAAGCGGGGAAACACAGATACGCAGTATTTT.

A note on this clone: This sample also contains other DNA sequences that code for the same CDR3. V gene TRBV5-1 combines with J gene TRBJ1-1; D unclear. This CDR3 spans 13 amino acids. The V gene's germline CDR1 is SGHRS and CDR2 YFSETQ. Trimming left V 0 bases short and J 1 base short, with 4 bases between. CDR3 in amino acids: CASSLVRNTEAFF. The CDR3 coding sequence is TGCGCCAGCAGCTTGGTTAGGAACACTGAAGCTTTCTTT.

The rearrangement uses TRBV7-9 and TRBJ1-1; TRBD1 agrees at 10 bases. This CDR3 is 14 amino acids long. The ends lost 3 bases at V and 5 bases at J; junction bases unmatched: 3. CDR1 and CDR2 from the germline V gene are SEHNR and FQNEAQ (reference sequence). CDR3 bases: TGTGCCAGCAGCTTTGGGACAGGGGAGACTGAAGCTTTCTTT. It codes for CASSFGTGETEAFF.

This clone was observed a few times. CDR3 in amino acids: CASSPRGGGIGNQPQHF. The CDR3 region has the DNA TGTGCCAGCAGTCCTCGGGGAGGGGGCATTGGAAATCAGCCCCAGCATTTT. V and J are TRBV27 and TRBJ1-5; 7 positions agree with TRBD1. Germline lookup yields CDR1 MNHEY and CDR2 SMNVEV (reference sequence). Trimming took 5 bases from V and 4 from J; bases not matched to a gene: 14. This CDR3 has 17 amino acids.

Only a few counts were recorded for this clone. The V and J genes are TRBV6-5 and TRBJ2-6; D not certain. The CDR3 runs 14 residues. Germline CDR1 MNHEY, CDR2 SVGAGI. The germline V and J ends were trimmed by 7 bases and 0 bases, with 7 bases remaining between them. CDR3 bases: TGTGCCAGCACCCAACTCTCTGGGGCCAACGTCCTGACTTTC. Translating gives CASTQLSGANVLTF.

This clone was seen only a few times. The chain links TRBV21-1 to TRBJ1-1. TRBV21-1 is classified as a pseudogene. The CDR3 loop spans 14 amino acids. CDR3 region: CASSKAGTTNEAFF. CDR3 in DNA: TGTGCCAGCAGCAAAGCAGGGACCACGAATGAAGCTTTCTTT.

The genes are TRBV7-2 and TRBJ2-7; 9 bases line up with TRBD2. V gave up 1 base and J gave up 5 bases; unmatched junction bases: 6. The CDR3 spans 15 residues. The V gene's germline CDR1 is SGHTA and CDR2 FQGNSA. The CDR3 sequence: CASSLVAGGPHEQYF. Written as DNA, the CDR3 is TGTGCCAGCAGCTTAGTCGCGGGAGGGCCCCACGAGCAGTACTTC.

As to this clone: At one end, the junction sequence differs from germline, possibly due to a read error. In DNA, the CDR3 is TGTGCCAGCAGTGAAGTGGGGGGGCGGAGCTCCTACAATGTGCAGTTCTTC. It codes for CASSEVGGRSSYNVQFF. The genes are TRBV6-4 and TRBJ2-1; possibly TRBD2 for D (7 bases). The CDR3 consists of 17 residues. The V gene's germline CDR1 is MRHNA and CDR2 SNTAGT.

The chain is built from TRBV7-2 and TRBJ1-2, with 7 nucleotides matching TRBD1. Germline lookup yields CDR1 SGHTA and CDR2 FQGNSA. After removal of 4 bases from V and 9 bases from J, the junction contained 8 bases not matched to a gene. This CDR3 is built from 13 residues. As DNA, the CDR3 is TGTGCCAGCAGCTACTCCGCAGGGGGTCGCTACACCTTC. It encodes CASSYSAGGRYTF.

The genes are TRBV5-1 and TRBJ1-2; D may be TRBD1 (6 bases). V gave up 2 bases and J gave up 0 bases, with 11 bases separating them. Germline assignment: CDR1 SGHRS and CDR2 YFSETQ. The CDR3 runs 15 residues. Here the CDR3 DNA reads TGCGCCAGCAGCTTATACAGGGCCACTAACTATGGCTACACCTTC. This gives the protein CASSLYRATNYGYTF.